The 10 T cell receptor beta chains below come from one sample, sequenced in a study of blood T cell repertoires in COVID-19. Method: immunoSEQ multiplex PCR; TCRdb's copy keeps in-frame clones and lacks some. Of roughly 50,000 clones listed, around 80% are singletons. The sample was peripheral blood. The receptors originated from a man in his sixties with acute or convalescent COVID-19.

The chain joins TRBV18 to TRBJ2-7; D perhaps matches TRBD2 (5 bases). Germline CDR1 and CDR2: KGHSH and LQKENI. V was clipped by 3 bases and J by 7 bases, with 19 bases between them. This CDR3 is built from 15 residues. The CDR3 nucleotides read TGTGCCAGCTCACCCTTAAGCGGACGGGTGGGGGAGCAGTACTTC. It yields the protein CASSPLSGRVGEQYF. Together with reference TRBV18 and TRBJ2-7, the CDR3 gives the full variable domain: NAGVMQNPRHLVRRRGQEARLRCSPMKGHSHVYWYRQLPEEGLKFMVYLQKENIIDESGMPKERFSAEFPKEGPSILRIQQVVRGDSAAYFCASSPLSGRVGEQYFGPGTRLTVT.

This clone showed up just a few times. This rearrangement joins TRBV19 to TRBJ2-1; 10 bases agree with TRBD2. The CDR3 has 14 residues. The V segment lost 8 bases and the J segment 5 bases; nucleotides outside the gene matches: 6. Germline CDR1 LNHDA, CDR2 SQIVND (reference sequence). CDR3 protein: CASSGLAENNEQFF. The CDR3 DNA follows: TGTGCCAGTTCCGGACTAGCGGAGAACAATGAGCAGTTCTTC.

The J gene is TRBJ2-3, the V gene TRBV9, with 10 nucleotides matching TRBD2. Germline loops: CDR1 SGDLS, CDR2 YYNGEE. The V gene end was trimmed by 4 bases and the J gene end by 3 bases; junction bases not matched to a gene: 5. The CDR3 extends over 15 amino acids. The CDR3 protein is CASSPTSGKTDTQYF. CDR3 in DNA: TGTGCCAGCAGCCCTACTAGCGGGAAAACAGATACGCAGTATTTT.

The chain has TRBV28 and TRBJ2-1; 11 nucleotides match TRBD2. This CDR3 has 13 amino acids. Germline lookup yields CDR1 MDHEN and CDR2 SYDVKM. J was trimmed by 16 bases and V by 8 bases; bases with no gene match: 13. CDR3 nucleotides: TGTGCCAGCCTCAAAGGAACTAGCGGGAGCGTATTCTTC. It yields the protein CASLKGTSGSVFF.

The J gene is TRBJ2-5, the V gene TRBV7-2; D uncertain. From germline, CDR1 is SGHTA and CDR2 FQGNSA. The V end lost 6 bases, the J end lost 3 bases, and 20 bases lay between the germline ends. The CDR3 covers 16 residues. The CDR3 DNA reads as TGTGCCAGCAGACAACCTACGTTGACTGGTGAAGAGACCCAGTACTTC. Its protein is CASRQPTLTGEETQYF.

In this sample, this clone turned up a few times. The chain recombines TRBV4-3 with TRBJ1-5, with D perhaps TRBD1 (5 bases). Looked up from germline, CDR1 is LGHNA and CDR2 is YSLEER. The CDR3 contains 16 residues. Trimming took 0 bases from V and 7 from J, leaving 16 bases between them. The DNA of the CDR3 is TGCGCCAGCAGCCAAGATAAATGGGGGGGTGGACAGCCCCAGCATTTT. Protein sequence: CASSQDKWGGGQPQHF.

The rearrangement links TRBV7-8 to TRBJ2-7; 13 bases are shared with TRBD2. Germline V gene sequence: CDR1 SGHVS, CDR2 FQNEAQ. The V and J ends lost 4 bases and 2 bases, in that order; junction bases with no gene match: 5. The CDR3 is 16 amino acids. CDR3 amino acids: CASSSGGLAGTYEQYF. The CDR3 DNA sequence: TGTGCCAGCAGCTCGGGGGGACTAGCGGGGACCTACGAGCAGTACTTC.

The CDR3 is CASSRLWTGNTGAEAFF. The CDR3 nucleotides read TGCGCCAGCAGCAGACTTTGGACAGGGAATACAGGGGCTGAAGCTTTCTTT. The rearrangement joins TRBV4-1 to TRBJ1-1, with 8 bases that match TRBD1. CDR3 length: 17 amino acids. Germline CDR1 MGHRA, CDR2 YSYEKL. V lost 5 bases, J lost 6 bases, and 17 bases stayed unmatched.

The V call is TRBV4-1, the J call TRBJ2-1, with TRBD2 matching 8 bases. Germline CDR1 is MGHRA and CDR2 is YSYEKL. The CDR3 has 15 residues. With 2 bases clipped from V and 8 bases from J, the junction kept 8 bases outside the gene matches. CDR3 region: CASSQPGLEGDEQFF. CDR3 nucleotides: TGCGCCAGCAGCCAACCGGGACTAGAGGGAGATGAGCAGTTCTTC.

This rearrangement joins TRBV7-2 to TRBJ2-2; a possible D gene is TRBD1 (6 bases). The V end was cut by 7 bases, the J end by 4 bases, with 19 bases between. CDR1 SGHTA and CDR2 FQGNSA come from the germline V gene. The CDR3 totals 16 residues. The CDR3 nucleotides read TGTGCCAGCAACTTGGGGTACAGGGCGACCACCGGGGAGCTGTTTTTT. Protein sequence: CASNLGYRATTGELFF.